This entry features one TCR beta chain sequence. The antigen remains undetermined. cDNA synthesis used the whole RNA isolate, giving expressed TCRB sequences. Clones were sequenced by immunoSEQ multiplex PCR, and TCRdb holds only the in-frame ones, with some missing. The sample consists of 310,000 or so clones, 14% to 15% of them appearing once. CDR1 and CDR2 (germline): LNHDA, SQIVND (reference sequence). The CDR3 has 13 amino acids. V dropped 5 bases and J dropped 5 bases, with 10 bases sitting between them. These data come from a study of beta chain features in type 1 diabetes. The study, taken as a whole, reports: The naive, central memory and Treg TCRB repertoires of patients appeared to be more similar to one another than those of healthy donors. For patients and controls alike, PCR might favor shorter templates to the same degree. Overrepresentation of cells with high TCR expression could result from cDNA sequencing. There was a moderate but significant shortening of TCRB CDR3s in all four CD4+ subsets of Type 1 diabetes patients.

The chain couples TRBV19 to TRBJ1-5; D remains ambiguous. The source material was naive CD4+ T cells from blood. The receptor comes from a man aged 18 to 30 with type 1 diabetes. DNA for the CDR3: TGTGCCAGTAGTGTGGGGAGAGATCAGCCCCAGCATTTT. Residues: CASSVGRDQPQHF.